These 4 T cell receptor beta chains were sequenced from one sample in a study of shared clonotypes between healthy human individuals. Naivety among CD8 cells was defined by CD45RO negativity and positive CCR7 selection, thereby excluding terminally differentiated effector memory CD45RA+ cells. Profiled with immunoSEQ multiplex PCR; TCRdb holds only in-frame clones, not every one. Found here are hundreds of thousands of clones, 95% to 98% of them singletons; the top ten hold 0.25% to 0.35%. Sequencing used naive CD8+ T cells sorted from blood. The origin of the receptors is a man aged 30 to 45 in good health.

The rearrangement joins TRBV7-9 to TRBJ2-5; tentatively, D is TRBD1 (6 bases). CDR3 length equals 11 residues. CDR1 is SEHNR and CDR2 is FQNEAQ in the germline V gene (reference sequence). Trimming shortened V by 5 bases and J by 13 bases, and 14 bases separated the two germline ends. The CDR3 DNA follows: TGTGCCAGCAGCCCCCGACAGGCCCCGTACTTC. Translated: CASSPRQAPYF. Looking up the rest from reference TRBV7-9 and TRBJ2-5 gives the full variable domain: DTGVSQNPRHKITKRGQNVTFRCDPISEHNRLYWYRQTLGQGPEFLTYFQNEAQLEKSRLLSDRFSAERPKGSFSTLEIQRTEQGDSAMYLCASSPRQAPYFGPGTRLLVL.

V is TRBV7-7 and J is TRBJ2-7; D may be TRBD1 or TRBD2 (5 bases each). V lost 5 bases and J lost 3, with 17 bases in between. The germline V gene has CDR1 SSHAT and CDR2 FNYEAQ (reference sequence). CDR3 length: 15 residues. In DNA form, the CDR3 reads TGTGCCAGCAGCCTGGGACCCGAGGGAGACTACGAGCAGTACTTC. Its translation: CASSLGPEGDYEQYF.

The V call is TRBV7-6, the J call TRBJ2-2; 15 nucleotides align to TRBD2. This CDR3 has 18 residues. V was pared by 5 bases and J by 2 bases, with 6 bases of the junction left unmatched. Germline V gene sequence: CDR1 SGHVS, CDR2 FNYEAQ. In DNA, the CDR3 is TGTGCCAGCAGCGCCGGACTAGCGGGAGGGCCTAACACCGGGGAGCTGTTTTTT. Translating it yields CASSAGLAGGPNTGELFF.

V usage is TRBV7-3 and J usage is TRBJ2-6, with D perhaps TRBD2 (5 bases). Germline-derived CDR1 and CDR2 are SGHTA and FQGTGA. Trimming left V 2 bases short and J 1 base short, with 6 bases between. The CDR3 loop spans 15 amino acids. The CDR3 region has the DNA TGTGCCAGCAGCTTACCGGGATCTGGGGCCAACGTCCTGACTTTC. Amino acids: CASSLPGSGANVLTF.